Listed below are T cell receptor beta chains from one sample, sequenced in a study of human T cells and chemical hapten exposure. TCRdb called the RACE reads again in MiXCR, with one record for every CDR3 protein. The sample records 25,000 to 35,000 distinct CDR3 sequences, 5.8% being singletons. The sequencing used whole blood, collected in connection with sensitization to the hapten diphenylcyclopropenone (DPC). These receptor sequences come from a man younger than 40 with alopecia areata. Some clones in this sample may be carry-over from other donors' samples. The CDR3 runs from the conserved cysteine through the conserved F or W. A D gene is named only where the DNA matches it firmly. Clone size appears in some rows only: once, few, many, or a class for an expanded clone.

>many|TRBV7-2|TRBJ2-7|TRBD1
TGTGCCAGCAGCCAGACAGGGGGCCCGTACGAGCAGTACTTC
CASSQTGGPYEQYF
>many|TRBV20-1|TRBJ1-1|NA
TGCAGTGCTAGAGAGGGGGCTGCGGCTGCTGAAGCTTTCTTT
CSAREGAAAAEAFF
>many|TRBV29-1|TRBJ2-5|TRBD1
TGCAGCGTTGATACTGGGACAGGGGTGACCCAGTACTTC
CSVDTGTGVTQYF
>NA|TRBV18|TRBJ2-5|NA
TGTGCCAGCTCACCAGCTGGGGGGTCGTACCAAGAGACCCAGTACTTC
CASSPAGGSYQETQYF
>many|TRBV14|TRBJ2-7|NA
TGTGCCAGCAGCCAATACCGAAACTACGAGCAGTACTTC
CASSQYRNYEQYF
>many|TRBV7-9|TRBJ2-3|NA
TGTGCCAGCAGCCCCTTCATCGCAGATACGCAGTATTTT
CASSPFIADTQYF
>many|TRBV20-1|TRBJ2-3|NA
TGCAGTGCTAGACCCTACTCACCCCTTAGCACAGATACGCAGTATTTT
CSARPYSPLSTDTQYF
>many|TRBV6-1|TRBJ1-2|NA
TGTGCCAGCAGTGACGGGACCTATGGCTACACCTTC
CASSDGTYGYTF
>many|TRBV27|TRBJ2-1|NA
TGTGCCAGCAGTCTCCTGGCGAGCTCCTACAATGAGCAGTTCTTC
CASSLLASSYNEQFF
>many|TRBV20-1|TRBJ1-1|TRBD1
TGCAGTGCTAGCAGGGGGTTTGCCACTGAAGCTTTCTTT
CSASRGFATEAFF
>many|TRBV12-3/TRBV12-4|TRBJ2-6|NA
TGTGCCAGCAGTACCTCCGAGTCTGGGGCCAACGTCCTGACTTTC
CASSTSESGANVLTF
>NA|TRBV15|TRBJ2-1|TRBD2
TGTGCCACCGATAGCGGGGGTTACAATGAGCAGTTCTTC
CATDSGGYNEQFF
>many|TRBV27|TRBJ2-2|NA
TGTGCCAGCAGTTGGATAGCGGCGGCCGCCGGGGAGCTGTTTTTT
CASSWIAAAAGELFF
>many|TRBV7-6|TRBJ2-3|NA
TGTGCCAGCAGCTTAAGGACGGTGGGGGTTACAGATACGCAGTATTTT
CASSLRTVGVTDTQYF
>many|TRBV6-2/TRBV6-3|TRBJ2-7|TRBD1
TGTGCCACGGACAGGGGAAACTCCTACGAGCAGTACTTC
CATDRGNSYEQYF
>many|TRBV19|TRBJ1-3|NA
TGTGCCAGTAGCACAGGGACTGGAAACACCATATATTTT
CASSTGTGNTIYF
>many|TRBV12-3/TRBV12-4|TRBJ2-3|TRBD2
TGTGCCAGCAGTTTAATTGGCGGGAGGGCCGATACGCAGTATTTT
CASSLIGGRADTQYF
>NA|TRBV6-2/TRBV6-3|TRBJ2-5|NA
TGTGCCAGCAGACCAGGGGAAGAGACCCAGTACTTC
CASRPGEETQYF
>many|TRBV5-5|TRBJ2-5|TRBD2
TGTGCCAGCAGCTTGGTTCCTAGCGGGGGGTTCCAAGAGACCCAGTACTTC
CASSLVPSGGFQETQYF
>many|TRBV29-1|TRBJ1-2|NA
TGCAGCGGTTGGAGAGAGGGCGGTGGCTACACCTTC
CSGWREGGGYTF
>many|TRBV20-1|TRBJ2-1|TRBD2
TGCAGTGCTAGAGACAGCGGGGGGTCGTCCTACAATGAGCAGTTCTTC
CSARDSGGSSYNEQFF
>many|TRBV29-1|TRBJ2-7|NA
TGCAGCGTTGGGAGCTACGAGCAGTACTTC
CSVGSYEQYF
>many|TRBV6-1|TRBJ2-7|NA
TGTGCCAGCAGAGACAGGAGCTCCTACGAGCAGTACTTC
CASRDRSSYEQYF
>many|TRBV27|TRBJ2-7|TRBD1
TGTGCCAGCAGTTTAGGGGCAGGGGGCGGCTACGAGCAGTACTTC
CASSLGAGGGYEQYF
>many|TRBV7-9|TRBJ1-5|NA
TGTGCCAGCAGCTTAATCGGCGAGCCCCAGCATTTT
CASSLIGEPQHF
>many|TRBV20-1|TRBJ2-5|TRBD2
TGCAGTGCTAGCCCCAGGGGGACTAGCGGTTGGGCACCAGAGACCCAGTACTTC
CSASPRGTSGWAPETQYF
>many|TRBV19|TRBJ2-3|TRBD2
TGTGCCAGTAGCCCCCCGACTAGCGGACCCACAGATACGCAGTATTTT
CASSPPTSGPTDTQYF
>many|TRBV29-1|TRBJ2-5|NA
TGCAGCGTCGGCAGGGGCAGTAGAGAGACCCAGTACTTC
CSVGRGSRETQYF
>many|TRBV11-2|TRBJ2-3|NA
TGTGCCAGCAGCCAAACCATACAGGGTACAGATACGCAGTATTTT
CASSQTIQGTDTQYF
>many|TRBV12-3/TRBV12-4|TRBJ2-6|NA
TGTGCCAGCAGTTTAGTTGGCTCTGGGGCCAACGTCCTGACTTTC
CASSLVGSGANVLTF
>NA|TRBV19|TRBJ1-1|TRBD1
TGTGCCAGTACCGCGAGGGACAGGGGGCATGTGAACACTGAAGCTTTCTTT
CASTARDRGHVNTEAFF
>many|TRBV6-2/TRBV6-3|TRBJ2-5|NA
TGTGCCAGCAGCCAAGTCTCAGAGACCCAGTACTTC
CASSQVSETQYF
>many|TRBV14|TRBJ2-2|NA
TGTGCCAGCAGCCAAGATCCCGAGCTAGTAACCGGGGAGCTGTTTTTT
CASSQDPELVTGELFF
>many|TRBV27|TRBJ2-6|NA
TGTGCCAGCAGCCTGATGGCAGGGCAAGCTGGGGCCAACGTCCTGACTTTC
CASSLMAGQAGANVLTF
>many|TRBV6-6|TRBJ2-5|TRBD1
TGTGCCAGCAGTGGACAGGGTCAGACCCAGTACTTC
CASSGQGQTQYF
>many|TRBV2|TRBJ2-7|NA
TGTGCCAGCAGTGAACTAAGGGACACTGCCTACGAGCAGTACTTC
CASSELRDTAYEQYF
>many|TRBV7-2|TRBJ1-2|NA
TGTGCCAGCAGCTTAGGAATGAACTATGGCTACACCTTC
CASSLGMNYGYTF
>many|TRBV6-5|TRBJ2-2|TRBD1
TGTGCCAGCAGTTACTGGACAGGGGGGACCGGGGAGCTGTTTTTT
CASSYWTGGTGELFF
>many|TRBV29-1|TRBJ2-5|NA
TGCAGCGTTGAGGCAGGGAAACTCGAGACCCAGTACTTC
CSVEAGKLETQYF
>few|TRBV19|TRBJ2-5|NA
TGTGCCAGTAGTCCCCTTAAGCAGGGGCTAGAGACCCAGTACTTC
CASSPLKQGLETQYF
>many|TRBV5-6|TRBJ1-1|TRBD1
TGTGCCAGCAGCTACGACAGGGGGCGGTCTGAAGCTTTCTTT
CASSYDRGRSEAFF
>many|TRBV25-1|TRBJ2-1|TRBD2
TGTGCCAGCAGTGCTAGCGGGCGTCCCTCCTACAATGAGCAGTTCTTC
CASSASGRPSYNEQFF
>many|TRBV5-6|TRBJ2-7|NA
TGTGCCAGCAGCTTGTCAGGATGGAAGGGCGCCGAGCAGTACTTC
CASSLSGWKGAEQYF
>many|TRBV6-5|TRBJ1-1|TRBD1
TGTGCCAGCAGAACGGGGACAGGGTTAAACACTGAAGCTTTCTTT
CASRTGTGLNTEAFF
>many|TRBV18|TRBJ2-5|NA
TGTGCCAGCTCACCGAAGGCTTATCAAGAGACCCAGTACTTC
CASSPKAYQETQYF
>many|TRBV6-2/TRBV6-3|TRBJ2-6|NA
TGTGCCAGCACCCACGACCCCTCTGGGGCCAACGTCCTGACTTTC
CASTHDPSGANVLTF
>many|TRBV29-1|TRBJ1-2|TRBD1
TGCAGCGTTGGTCGGACAGGGACGGTCTATGGCTACACCTTC
CSVGRTGTVYGYTF
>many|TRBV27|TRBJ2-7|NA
TGTGCCAGCAGGCTAGGACCAGCCTACGAGCAGTACTTC
CASRLGPAYEQYF